The 24 T cell receptor beta chains below come from one sample, sequenced in a study of shared clonotypes between healthy human individuals. Positively selected for CCR7, the CD45RO-negative cells used as naive CD8 cells excluded terminally differentiated effector memory CD45RA+ cells. Assay used: immunoSEQ multiplex PCR; TCRdb lists only in-frame clones, some missing. The sample lists more than 2 million clones; 93% were seen once. The sample comprised naive CD8+ T cells from PBMCs. Receptors originate from a man between 18 and 29 years old in good health. Some clones in this sample may be carry-over from other donors' samples.

The V and J genes are TRBV29-1 and TRBJ1-1; no firm D call. Per the germline V gene, CDR1 is SQVTM and CDR2 is ANQGSEA. The length of the CDR3 is 10 residues. The V end lost 1 base, the J end lost 8 bases, and 5 bases lay between the germline ends. The CDR3 spells CSVEGMEAFF. The CDR3 DNA reads TGCAGCGTTGAAGGGATGGAAGCTTTCTTT.

Turning to this clone: Different DNA sequences within this sample yield the same CDR3. The CDR3 spells CASSLLGSEQYF. The CDR3 DNA is TGTGCCAGCAGCTTATTGGGCTCTGAGCAGTACTTC. The V gene is TRBV7-9, the J gene TRBJ2-7; no definite D call. CDR1 and CDR2 from the germline V gene are SEHNR and FQNEAQ (reference sequence). V was pared by 2 bases and J by 7 bases, with 9 bases between. The CDR3 runs 12 residues.

The chain couples TRBV7-9 to TRBJ2-3; 11 nucleotides agree with TRBD1. The CDR3 extends over 16 amino acids. Trimming took 4 bases from V and 8 from J; bases not matched to a gene: 11. CDR1 is SEHNR, CDR2 FQNEAQ, per germline (reference sequence). CDR3 amino acids: CASSSPGQGVHATQYF. As DNA, the CDR3 is TGTGCCAGCAGCTCTCCGGGACAGGGGGTACACGCTACGCAGTATTTT.

The chain links TRBV6-6 to TRBJ2-7; D unclear. The CDR3 is 13 amino acids. Trimming removed 5 bases at V and 4 bases at J, with 12 bases between. In germline, CDR1 is MNHNY, CDR2 SVGAGI (reference sequence). The CDR3 sequence: CASSIPTGYEQYF. The CDR3 DNA is TGTGCCAGCAGTATTCCTACTGGGTACGAGCAGTACTTC.

The CDR3 DNA follows: TGTGCCTTTCGCCCCAGGGGGCGCGTTATCTATGGCTACACCTTC. It encodes CAFRPRGRVIYGYTF. The V and J genes are TRBV30 and TRBJ1-2; 8 bases are a match to TRBD1. The trim removed 7 bases at V and 4 bases at J, leaving 14 bases unmatched. CDR1 is GTSNPN and CDR2 is SVGIG in the germline V gene (reference sequence). This CDR3 region has 15 residues. The full variable domain, in which reference TRBV30 and TRBJ1-2 provide the parts outside the CDR3, is SQTIHQWPATLVQPVGSPLSLECTVEGTSNPNLYWYRQAAGRGLQLLFYSVGIGQISSEVPQNLSASRPQDRQFILSSKKLLLSDSGFYLCAFRPRGRVIYGYTFGSGTRLTVV.

The chain couples TRBV29-1 to TRBJ2-7; the D call may be TRBD1 or TRBD2 (5 bases each). V was trimmed by 8 bases and J by 2 bases, leaving 13 bases between them. Germline assignment: CDR1 SQVTM and CDR2 ANQGSEA. The CDR3 is 12 amino acids. The CDR3 spells CSIRDAAYEQYF. The CDR3 coding sequence is TGCAGCATCCGGGACGCAGCCTACGAGCAGTACTTC.

This sequence joins TRBV6-5 and TRBJ2-1; D possibly corresponds to TRBD2 (5 bases). In germline, CDR1 is MNHEY, CDR2 SVGAGI. There are 13 residues in the CDR3. Trimming pared 8 bases from V and 6 bases from J, leaving 14 bases between. The DNA for the CDR3 is TGTGCCAGCTCAGTAATGGGGAGCAATGAGCAGTTCTTC. It yields the protein CASSVMGSNEQFF.

V usage is TRBV6-5 and J usage is TRBJ2-1; D is unclear. V was cut by 6 bases and J by 8 bases, with 17 bases left in between. The CDR3 is made up of 14 amino acids. CDR1 and CDR2 (germline): MNHEY, SVGAGI. DNA for the CDR3: TGTGCCAGCAGCCTCAGCTCGCCACTCGATGAGCAGTTCTTC. As protein: CASSLSSPLDEQFF.

The rearrangement uses TRBV7-2 and TRBJ2-5; D is undetermined. CDR1 and CDR2 (germline): SGHTA, FQGNSA. The CDR3 runs to 13 residues. The V and J ends lost 3 bases and 2 bases respectively, with 7 bases between them. The CDR3 protein is CASSFGPQETQYF. CDR3 nucleotides: TGTGCCAGCAGCTTTGGACCGCAAGAGACCCAGTACTTC.

The chain joins TRBV19 to TRBJ2-2; 9 nucleotides line up with TRBD1. The CDR3 has 16 amino acids. With V trimmed by 7 bases and J by 6 bases, 12 bases remained unmatched. Germline loops: CDR1 LNHDA, CDR2 SQIVND (reference sequence). CDR3 nucleotide sequence: TGTGCCAGTAAGGACAGGGGTAAGGGAGGCGCCGGGGAGCTGTTTTTT. Residues: CASKDRGKGGAGELFF.

The V and J genes are TRBV4-1 and TRBJ2-7; no firm D call. The V gene's germline CDR1 is MGHRA and CDR2 YSYEKL. Between the trimmed V and J ends, which lost 3 bases and 6 bases, there was a span of 15 bases. This CDR3 contains 14 residues. CDR3 bases: TGCGCCAGCAGCCAGCCAGTGTTCGACTCCGAGCAGTACTTC. Translating gives CASSQPVFDSEQYF.

The gene calls are TRBV5-5 and TRBJ1-2; D possibly corresponds to TRBD1 (6 bases). Germline V gene sequence: CDR1 SGHKS, CDR2 YYEKEE (reference sequence). The CDR3 is 18 amino acids. Trimming shortened V by 0 bases and J by 2 bases, and 20 bases separated the two germline ends. The CDR3 DNA is TGTGCCAGCAGCTTGGAACAGGGTATAAGGTTAGCAAACTATGGCTACACCTTC. Protein sequence: CASSLEQGIRLANYGYTF. The full variable domain, with the rest looked up from reference TRBV5-5 and TRBJ1-2, is DAGVTQSPTHLIKTRGQQVTLRCSPISGHKSVSWYQQVLGQGPQFIFQYYEKEERGRGNFPDRFSARQFPNYSSELNVNALLLGDSALYLCASSLEQGIRLANYGYTFGSGTRLTVV.

The chain has TRBV7-9 and TRBJ2-2, with D possibly TRBD1 on 5 matching bases. The germline V gene has CDR1 SEHNR and CDR2 FQNEAQ (reference sequence). Trimming removed 5 bases from V and 6 bases from J, with 16 bases in between. The CDR3 is 15 amino acids. The CDR3 loop reads CASSRSAGISGELFF. The CDR3 nucleotides read TGTGCCAGCAGCCGATCGGCAGGGATTTCCGGGGAGCTGTTTTTT. The full variable domain, with the rest looked up from reference TRBV7-9 and TRBJ2-2, is DTGVSQNPRHKITKRGQNVTFRCDPISEHNRLYWYRQTLGQGPEFLTYFQNEAQLEKSRLLSDRFSAERPKGSFSTLEIQRTEQGDSAMYLCASSRSAGISGELFFGEGSRLTVL.

The chain recombines TRBV14 with TRBJ2-7, with 7 bases aligning to TRBD1. V lost 4 bases to trimming and J lost 12 bases; unmatched junction nucleotides: 12. The germline V gene encodes CDR1 SGHDN and CDR2 FVKESK. The CDR3 is made up of 13 amino acids. The CDR3 coding sequence is TGTGCCAGCAGCCCCCGGGACAGCGACTGGGGGTACTTC. It is translated as CASSPRDSDWGYF.

J is TRBJ2-2 and V is TRBV7-9; D perhaps matches TRBD2 (5 bases). The germline gives CDR1 SEHNR, CDR2 FQNEAQ (reference sequence). V was clipped by 2 bases and J by 3 bases, with 16 bases between them. The CDR3 length is 17 residues. CDR3 DNA: TGTGCCAGCAGCTTACTTTTGGGAGTCGCTGACACCGGGGAGCTGTTTTTT. Translation gives CASSLLLGVADTGELFF.

This chain links TRBV9 with TRBJ1-1; D is uncertain. Germline CDR1 reads SGDLS; CDR2 reads YYNGEE. Trimming pared 0 bases from V and 0 bases from J, leaving 12 bases between. The CDR3 sequence is 16 residues long. CDR3 sequence reads: CASSVVGGRLNTEAFF. The CDR3 DNA follows: TGTGCCAGCAGCGTAGTGGGTGGCCGTTTGAACACTGAAGCTTTCTTT.

V and J are TRBV7-8 and TRBJ2-7; 9 nucleotides agree with TRBD2. Trimming took 5 bases from V and 3 from J; bases not matched to a gene: 5. Germline V gives CDR1 SGHVS, CDR2 FQNEAQ. This CDR3 has 14 amino acids. The chain's CDR3 is CASSPSGDGYEQYF. DNA of the CDR3: TGTGCCAGCAGCCCTAGCGGGGATGGCTACGAGCAGTACTTC.

About this clone: Other DNA sequences within the sample encode an identical CDR3. The V call is TRBV6-6, the J call TRBJ2-7; TRBD1 agrees at 7 bases. Germline V gives CDR1 MNHNY, CDR2 SVGAGI (reference sequence). The CDR3 has 13 residues. The trim removed 0 bases at V and 5 bases at J, leaving 1 base unmatched. CDR3 nucleotide sequence: TGTGCCAGCAGTTACTCTGACAGGGACGAGCAGTACTTC. This translates into CASSYSDRDEQYF.

V and J are TRBV7-6 and TRBJ1-1, with D unclear. The length of the CDR3 is 17 residues. The V and J ends lost 0 bases and 4 bases respectively, with 18 bases between them. The germline gives CDR1 SGHVS, CDR2 FNYEAQ. CDR3 sequence reads: CASSLASGPTMSTEAFF. CDR3 bases: TGTGCCAGCAGCTTAGCGTCCGGGCCGACAATGAGCACTGAAGCTTTCTTT.

The rearrangement uses TRBV27 and TRBJ2-1; 9 positions agree with TRBD2. This CDR3 region has 15 residues. The V gene end was trimmed by 1 base and the J gene end by 5 bases; junction bases not matched to a gene: 3. CDR1 is MNHEY and CDR2 is SMNVEV in the germline V gene (reference sequence). In DNA form, the CDR3 reads TGTGCCAGCAGTTTATTGGCTAGCGGGAACAATGAGCAGTTCTTC. Its translation is CASSLLASGNNEQFF.

The chain carries TRBV7-6 and TRBJ2-7; D gene uncertain. Germline V gene data show CDR1 as SGHVS and CDR2 as FNYEAQ. Trimming shortened V by 1 base and J by 5 bases, and 6 bases separated the two germline ends. This CDR3 contains 12 residues. CDR3 sequence (DNA): TGTGCCAGCAGCTTAGGATCCCACGAGCAGTACTTC. Its translation is CASSLGSHEQYF.

CDR3 nucleotide sequence: TGTGCCAGCAGCTCCTCCTACAGGGGCCAGCCCCAGCATTTT. Translated: CASSSSYRGQPQHF. The chain couples TRBV11-3 to TRBJ1-5, with TRBD1 matching over 7 bases. V shed 4 bases, J shed 7 bases, and the junction held 7 bases outside the gene matches. The CDR3 extends over 14 amino acids. The germline V gene has CDR1 SGHNT and CDR2 YENEEA.

This sequence joins TRBV2 and TRBJ2-7; 7 bases align to TRBD2. V lost 3 bases to trimming and J lost 6 bases; unmatched junction nucleotides: 8. The germline gives CDR1 SNHLY, CDR2 FYNNEI. This CDR3 region has 14 residues. The CDR3 DNA is TGTGCCAGCAGTGACTGGCGGGAGAGGCGCGAGCAGTACTTC. Amino acid sequence: CASSDWRERREQYF.

The CDR3 protein is CASSLFPVMNTEAFF. The CDR3 DNA reads as TGTGCCAGCAGCTTGTTCCCCGTCATGAACACTGAAGCTTTCTTT. The gene calls are TRBV5-6 and TRBJ1-1; D gene ambiguous. Germline V gene sequence: CDR1 SGHDT, CDR2 YYEEEE. The CDR3 contains 15 residues. The V end lost 1 base, the J end lost 0 bases, and 10 bases lay between the germline ends.